The 8 T cell receptor beta chains reported below all come from one sample, sequenced in a study of blood T cell repertoires in COVID-19. Generated by immunoSEQ multiplex PCR, the TCRdb table keeps only in-frame clones and is missing some. Here the sample spans around 250,000 clones, approximately 90% being singletons. Input material: PBMCs or T cells enriched from blood (not recorded which). The receptors come from a woman in her twenties or thirties who had recovered from COVID-19.

CDR3 amino acids: CASSPGQGAAYEQYF. The CDR3 DNA is TGTGCCAGCAGCCCCGGACAGGGGGCCGCCTACGAGCAGTACTTC. V usage is TRBV11-2 and J usage is TRBJ2-7; 11 nucleotides align to TRBD1. After removal of 5 bases from V and 2 bases from J, the junction contained 5 bases not matched to a gene. Germline CDR1 is SGHAT and CDR2 is FQNNGV. The CDR3 loop spans 15 amino acids.

The rearrangement uses TRBV5-1 and TRBJ1-5; 9 nucleotides align to TRBD1. Germline-derived CDR1 and CDR2 are SGHRS and YFSETQ. Trimming removed 4 bases from V and 4 bases from J; junction bases left unmatched: 6. The CDR3 spans 15 residues. CDR3 nucleotide sequence: TGCGCCAGCAGCAAAGGACAGGGGTATAATCAGCCCCAGCATTTT. Translated, it gives CASSKGQGYNQPQHF. Based on the CDR3 plus reference TRBV5-1 and TRBJ1-5, the full variable domain is KAGVTQTPRYLIKTRGQQVTLSCSPISGHRSVSWYQQTPGQGLQFLFEYFSETQRNKGNFPGRFSGRQFSNSRSEMNVSTLELGDSALYLCASSKGQGYNQPQHFGDGTRLSIL.

The J gene is TRBJ1-1, the V gene TRBV5-6, with a possible D match to TRBD1 (5 bases). The germline V gene has CDR1 SGHDT and CDR2 YYEEEE. CDR3 length: 14 residues. The V and J ends lost 0 bases and 4 bases respectively, with 10 bases between them. The CDR3 reads CASSLVFRATEAFF. The CDR3 DNA sequence: TGTGCCAGCAGCTTGGTTTTCAGGGCCACTGAAGCTTTCTTT.

This chain joins TRBV5-1 and TRBJ1-1, with unresolved D. The ends were cut back, 0 bases at V and 2 bases at J, with 11 bases in the middle. Germline lookup yields CDR1 SGHRS and CDR2 YFSETQ. CDR3 length equals 15 residues. Written as DNA, the CDR3 is TGCGCCAGCAGCTTGGGGGCAGATCCTAACACTGAAGCTTTCTTT. Amino acids: CASSLGADPNTEAFF.

This clone is a singleton in its sample. V usage is TRBV24-1 and J usage is TRBJ2-4; TRBD1 is a possible D gene (5 bases). Looked up from germline, CDR1 is KGHDR and CDR2 is SFDVKD. V lost 6 bases and J 3 bases, leaving 11 bases between the germline ends. CDR3 size: 14 residues. The CDR3 DNA reads as TGTGCCACCAGTACCAGACAGATCAAAAACATTCAGTACTTC. Protein sequence: CATSTRQIKNIQYF.

This clone has only one observation. This chain uses TRBV25-1 with TRBJ1-1, with D perhaps TRBD1 (5 bases). Per germline, CDR1 MGHDK and CDR2 SYGVNS. The V end lost 6 bases, the J end lost 1 base, and 12 bases lay between the germline ends. The length of the CDR3 is 14 residues. The CDR3 loop is CASRDIQENTEAFF. The CDR3 bases are TGTGCCAGCAGGGATATACAGGAGAACACTGAAGCTTTCTTT.

V and J are TRBV24-1 and TRBJ2-5; 10 positions match TRBD2. In germline, CDR1 is KGHDR, CDR2 SFDVKD. J lost 5 bases, V lost 5 bases, and 7 bases had no gene match. The CDR3 consists of 15 residues. The CDR3 DNA sequence: TGTGCCACCAGTGTCAGCGGGAGGGGTTGGGAGACCCAGTACTTC. This encodes CATSVSGRGWETQYF.

This clone has at least ten counts. V usage is TRBV19 and J usage is TRBJ2-1, with 8 bases matching TRBD2. The CDR3 extends over 14 amino acids. Germline V gives CDR1 LNHDA, CDR2 SQIVND (reference sequence). V lost 3 bases to trimming and J lost 6 bases; unmatched junction nucleotides: 4. The CDR3 DNA reads TGTGCCAGTAGTATGAGGCGGGAGGTCAATGAGCAGTTCTTC. It specifies CASSMRREVNEQFF.